This T cell receptor (beta chain) was recovered during a study of beta chain features in type 1 diabetes. Expressed TCRB transcripts were sequenced because the isolated RNA had all been reverse transcribed beforehand. Assay: immunoSEQ multiplex PCR; the TCRdb copy retains only in-frame clones and omits some. The sample contains 200,000 to 250,000 clones, 68% of which appear only once. This clone has a single count. This receptor was identified in a man between 25 and 39 years old in good health. The sample taken for sequencing was naive CD4+ T cells from blood.

CDR3 nucleotides: TGCAGCGTTGGGGGACAGGGGGCTGCTGGCTACACCTTC. Its translation: CSVGGQGAAGYTF. The V and J genes are TRBV29-1 and TRBJ1-2, with TRBD1 identical over 12 bases. Germline values: CDR1 SQVTM, CDR2 ANQGSEA. This CDR3 has 13 amino acids. V trimming: 4 bases; J trimming: 7 bases; junction bases outside the gene matches: 4.